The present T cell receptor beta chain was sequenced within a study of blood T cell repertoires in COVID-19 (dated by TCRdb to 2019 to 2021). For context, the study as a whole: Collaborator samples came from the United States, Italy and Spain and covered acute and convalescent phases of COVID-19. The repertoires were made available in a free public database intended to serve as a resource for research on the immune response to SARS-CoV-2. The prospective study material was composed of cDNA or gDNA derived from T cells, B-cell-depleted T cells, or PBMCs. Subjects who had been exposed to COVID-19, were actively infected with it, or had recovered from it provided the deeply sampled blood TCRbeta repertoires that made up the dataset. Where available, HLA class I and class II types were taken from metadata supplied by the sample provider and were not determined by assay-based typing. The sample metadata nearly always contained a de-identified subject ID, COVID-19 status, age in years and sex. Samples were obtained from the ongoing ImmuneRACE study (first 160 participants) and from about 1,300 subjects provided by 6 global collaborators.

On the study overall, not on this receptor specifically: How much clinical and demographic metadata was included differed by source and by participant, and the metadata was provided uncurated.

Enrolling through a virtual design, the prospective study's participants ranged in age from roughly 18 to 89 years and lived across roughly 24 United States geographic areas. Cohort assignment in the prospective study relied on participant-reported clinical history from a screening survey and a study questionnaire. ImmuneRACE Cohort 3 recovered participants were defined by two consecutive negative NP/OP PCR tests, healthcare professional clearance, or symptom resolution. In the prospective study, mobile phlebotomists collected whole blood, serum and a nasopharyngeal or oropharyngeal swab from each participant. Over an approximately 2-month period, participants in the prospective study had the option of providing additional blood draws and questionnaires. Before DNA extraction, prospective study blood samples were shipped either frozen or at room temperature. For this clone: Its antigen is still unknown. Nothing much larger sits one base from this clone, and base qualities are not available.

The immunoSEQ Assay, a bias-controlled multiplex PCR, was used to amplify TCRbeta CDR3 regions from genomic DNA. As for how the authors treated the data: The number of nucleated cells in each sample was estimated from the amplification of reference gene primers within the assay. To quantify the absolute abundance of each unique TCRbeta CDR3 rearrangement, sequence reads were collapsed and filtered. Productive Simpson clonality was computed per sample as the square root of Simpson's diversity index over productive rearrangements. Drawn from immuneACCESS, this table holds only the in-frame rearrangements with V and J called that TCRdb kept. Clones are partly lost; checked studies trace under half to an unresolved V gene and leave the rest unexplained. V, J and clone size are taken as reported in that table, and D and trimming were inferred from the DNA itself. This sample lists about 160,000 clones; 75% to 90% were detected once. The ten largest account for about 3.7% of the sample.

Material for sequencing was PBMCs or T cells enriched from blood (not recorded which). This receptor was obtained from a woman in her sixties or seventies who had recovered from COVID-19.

The CDR3 here reads CASGLPLTGGNTDTQYF. The DNA sequence is TGTGCTAGTGGTTTACCCCTCACAGGGGGTAACACAGATACGCAGTATTTT. This receptor chain uses TRBV12-5 and TRBJ2-3, with 8 middle bases fitting TRBD1. CDR1 and CDR2, per the germline V gene, are LGHNT and FRNRAP. Trimming leaves V shorter by 3 bases and J shorter by 2 bases, with the junction holding 10 bases beyond the gene matches. From cysteine to phenylalanine, the CDR3 is 17 amino acids long. Just CDR3 DNA is preserved here, 51 bases in frame from base 1.